The rows below give T cell receptor beta chains drawn from one sample of a study of early T cells in non-severe SARS-CoV-2 infection. TCRdb passed the 5' RACE reads through MiXCR, listing each CDR3 protein once. The repertoire holds under 25,000 distinct CDR3 sequences, with 5% as singletons. The sample comprised whole blood. The receptor source for this set is an adult who was a healthcare worker with PCR-confirmed SARS-CoV-2 infection or an uninfected control (not recorded which). CDR3s include the opening cysteine and the closing phenylalanine or tryptophan. A D gene is named only where the DNA matches it firmly. Clone sizes are shown as how often the clone was seen (once, few, many) or a class if it is expanded.

TRBD1	few	TRBV6-6	TRBJ1-2	TGTGCCAGCAGTCCCCCGACAGGGTTTGGCTACACCTTC	CASSPPTGFGYTF
.	medium-sized	TRBV7-3	TRBJ2-3	TGTGCCAGCAGCCCCTCTTGGGGTACGGATACGCAGTATTTT	CASSPSWGTDTQYF
.	many	TRBV12-3/TRBV12-4	TRBJ2-7	TGTGCCAGCAGTTTGGTGCCAGGGGGGCACGAGCAGTACTTC	CASSLVPGGHEQYF
.	many	TRBV7-2	TRBJ1-6	TGTGCCAGCAGCCCCCGACAAGCTAATAATTCACCCCTCCACTTT	CASSPRQANNSPLHF
.	many	TRBV5-6	TRBJ2-3	TGTGCCAGCAGCTTGTTCCTGTTTGTGGCAGATACGCAGTATTTT	CASSLFLFVADTQYF
TRBD1	many	TRBV19	TRBJ1-4	TGTGCCAGTAGTGCTCGACAGGGCACTAATGAAAAACTGTTTTTT	CASSARQGTNEKLFF
.	few	TRBV5-1	TRBJ2-7	TGCGCCAGCAGCTTGGGACGGGGAAAAGGTGAATACGAGCAGTACTTC	CASSLGRGKGEYEQYF
.	many	TRBV2	TRBJ1-6	TGTGCCAGCAGTGAAAGCCTTACGAGGCAGGGCAATTCACCCCTCCACTTT	CASSESLTRQGNSPLHF
.	many	TRBV5-1	TRBJ1-1	TGCGCCAGCAGCCCGTTACGGTCCAGGGCCCAGAACACTGAAGCTTTCTTT	CASSPLRSRAQNTEAFF
.	many	TRBV10-1	TRBJ2-7	TGCGCCAGCAGTGAGGCAGGAGACTACGAGCAGTACTTC	CASSEAGDYEQYF
TRBD1	many	TRBV11-2	TRBJ2-7	TGTGCCAGCAGCTTAGATAGGGCAGGGGGCCCCCTCAGCTCCTACGAGCAGTACTTC	CASSLDRAGGPLSSYEQYF
TRBD1	many	TRBV5-6	TRBJ1-6	TGTGCCAGCAGCTTCACTACGACAGGGGGTTCACCCCTCCACTTT	CASSFTTTGGSPLHF
.	many	TRBV3-1	TRBJ2-2	TGTGCCAGCAGCCCCGGAGCCATCGGGGAGCTGTTTTTT	CASSPGAIGELFF
TRBD1	many	TRBV19	TRBJ1-1	TGTGCCAGTAGTATATTCAGGGGGCGGACTGAAGCTTTCTTT	CASSIFRGRTEAFF
.	many	TRBV7-2	TRBJ2-7	TGTGCCAGCAGCTTAGAATTGGCGATCTACGAGCAGTACTTC	CASSLELAIYEQYF
.	many	TRBV4-3	TRBJ2-3	TGCGCCAGCCCTGGGGGGCCCGCAGATACGCAGTATTTT	CASPGGPADTQYF
.	medium-sized	TRBV6-4	TRBJ1-1	TGTGCCAGCAGTGAGACGGAGAACACTGAAGCTTTCTTT	CASSETENTEAFF